One sample yielded the 26 T cell receptor beta chains listed below, sequenced in a study of blood T cell repertoires in COVID-19. Sequencing was performed with immunoSEQ multiplex PCR; in TCRdb, only in-frame clones are kept and a portion is missing. This table has hundreds of thousands of clones, approximately 87% appearing once. Sequenced sample: peripheral blood. These receptors were obtained from a woman aged 45-65 years who had recovered from COVID-19.

This rearrangement joins TRBV19 to TRBJ1-4, with D possibly being TRBD1 (5 bases). The CDR3 is made up of 13 amino acids. Trimming pared 4 bases from V and 8 bases from J, leaving 11 bases between. From germline, CDR1 is LNHDA and CDR2 SQIVND (reference sequence). CDR3 protein: CASSTTSGEKLFF. CDR3 bases: TGTGCCAGTAGTACTACCTCAGGGGAAAAACTGTTTTTT.

The chain joins TRBV5-6 to TRBJ2-7; 8 bases match TRBD2. The germline CDR1 and CDR2 sequences are SGHDT and YYEEEE. Trimming removed 5 bases from V and 3 bases from J; junction bases left unmatched: 4. This CDR3 is built from 13 residues. The CDR3 is CASRRLAGYEQYF. CDR3 bases: TGTGCCAGCAGGAGGCTAGCGGGCTACGAGCAGTACTTC.

The genes are TRBV25-1 and TRBJ2-3; TRBD1 matches 8 bases. After removal of 6 bases from V and 9 bases from J, the junction contained 8 bases not matched to a gene. The CDR3 covers 13 residues. Germline loops: CDR1 MGHDK, CDR2 SYGVNS. The CDR3 is CASRETGVETQYF. CDR3 sequence (DNA): TGTGCCAGCAGGGAGACAGGGGTGGAAACGCAGTATTTT. Based on the CDR3 plus reference TRBV25-1 and TRBJ2-3, the full variable domain is EADIYQTPRYLVIGTGKKITLECSQTMGHDKMYWYQQDPGMELHLIHYSYGVNSTEKGDLSSESTVSRIRTEHFPLTLESARPSHTSQYLCASRETGVETQYFGPGTRLTVL.

V gene TRBV2 combines with J gene TRBJ1-1, with 7 bases identical to TRBD1. The ends lost 6 bases at V and 1 base at J; junction bases unmatched: 2. This CDR3 has 13 residues. Germline CDR1 is SNHLY and CDR2 is FYNNEI. The CDR3 region is CASRTGANTEAFF. CDR3 DNA sequence: TGTGCCAGCAGAACAGGGGCGAACACTGAAGCTTTCTTT.

The V gene is TRBV5-1, the J gene TRBJ2-3; a possible D gene is TRBD1 (6 bases). Germline CDR1 and CDR2: SGHRS and YFSETQ. The CDR3 is 15 residues long. V gave up 2 bases and J gave up 1 base, with 11 bases separating them. For the CDR3, the DNA is TGCGCCAGCAGCTTACAGGGTACGGGCACAGATACGCAGTATTTT. This gives the protein CASSLQGTGTDTQYF. Using reference TRBV5-1 and TRBJ2-3 for the parts outside the CDR3, the full variable domain is KAGVTQTPRYLIKTRGQQVTLSCSPISGHRSVSWYQQTPGQGLQFLFEYFSETQRNKGNFPGRFSGRQFSNSRSEMNVSTLELGDSALYLCASSLQGTGTDTQYFGPGTRLTVL.

The genes are TRBV9 and TRBJ2-1, with 10 bases that match TRBD2. The CDR3 loop spans 15 amino acids. The ends lost 2 bases at V and 7 bases at J; junction bases unmatched: 6. Germline V gene lookup returns CDR1 SGDLS and CDR2 YYNGEE. CDR3 bases: TGTGCCAGCAGCGTGGATTTAGCGGGGGGTAATGAGCAGTTCTTC. Translated, it gives CASSVDLAGGNEQFF.

Worth noting for this clone: This likely came from a read error, as a far larger clone is one base away. Other DNA sequences in the sample encode the same CDR3. V is TRBV5-5 and J is TRBJ1-2, with D maybe TRBD1 (6 bases). Germline V CDR1 and CDR2: SGHKS, YYEKEE (reference sequence). Trimming took 5 bases from V and 5 from J, leaving 19 bases between them. The CDR3 is 15 residues long. CDR3 sequence reads: CASSFSGGGGYGYTF. The CDR3 DNA reads TGTGCCAGCAGTTTCTCGGGGGGGGGCGGTTATGGCTACACCTTC. Filled out from reference TRBV5-5 and TRBJ1-2, the complete variable domain reads DAGVTQSPTHLIKTRGQQVTLRCSPISGHKSVSWYQQVLGQGPQFIFQYYEKEERGRGNFPDRFSARQFPNYSSELNVNALLLGDSALYLCASSFSGGGGYGYTFGSGTRLTVV.

V usage is TRBV21-1 and J usage is TRBJ2-2; the table's TRBD2 call for D was not verified on the DNA. TRBV21-1 is a pseudogene segment. This CDR3 comprises 15 residues. This CDR3 is CASSAGRPCTGELFF. CDR3 nucleotides: TGTGCCAGCAGCGCGGGACGTCCATGCACCGGGGAGCTGTTTTTT.

The chain joins TRBV7-9 to TRBJ2-7; 10 bases match TRBD1. With V trimmed by 3 bases and J by 5 bases, 1 base remained unmatched. The germline CDR1 and CDR2 sequences are SEHNR and FQNEAQ (reference sequence). The CDR3 is 13 residues long. The CDR3 nucleotides read TGTGCCAGCAGCTTGACAGGGGGCCACGAGCAGTACTTC. Residues: CASSLTGGHEQYF.

The rearrangement uses TRBV9 and TRBJ2-1, with D tentatively TRBD2 (7 bases). The CDR3 contains 17 residues. Per the germline V gene, CDR1 is SGDLS and CDR2 is YYNGEE. V was clipped by 0 bases and J by 9 bases, with 22 bases between them. CDR3 sequence (DNA): TGTGCCAGCAGCGTAGAGGGGGGGTTGGTTGACCTTGTTGAGCAGTTCTTC. Its protein is CASSVEGGLVDLVEQFF.

V gene TRBV2 combines with J gene TRBJ2-6, with a tentative D call TRBD2 (5 bases). Germline V gives CDR1 SNHLY, CDR2 FYNNEI. Trimming took off 8 bases at V and 4 bases at J, with 12 bases between the two ends. The CDR3 has 14 amino acids. The CDR3 loop reads CASHGWRGANVLTF. CDR3 nucleotide sequence: TGTGCCAGCCACGGATGGAGGGGGGCCAACGTCCTGACTTTC. Variable domain in full (rest from reference TRBV2 and TRBJ2-6): EPEVTQTPSHQVTQMGQEVILRCVPISNHLYFYWYRQILGQKVEFLVSFYNNEISEKSEIFDDQFSVERPDGSNFTLKIRSTKLEDSAMYFCASHGWRGANVLTFGAGSRLTVL.

V is TRBV28 and J is TRBJ2-7, with 11 bases lining up with TRBD2. The V gene end was trimmed by 6 bases and the J gene end by 2 bases; junction bases not matched to a gene: 6. CDR1 MDHEN and CDR2 SYDVKM come from the germline V gene. The CDR3 spans 15 residues. In nucleotides, the CDR3 is TGTGCCAGCAGGCAAAATAGCGGGAGGGCCTACGAGCAGTACTTC. This encodes CASRQNSGRAYEQYF. Filled out from reference TRBV28 and TRBJ2-7, the complete variable domain reads DVKVTQSSRYLVKRTGEKVFLECVQDMDHENMFWYRQDPGLGLRLIYFSYDVKMKEKGDIPEGYSVSREKKERFSLILESASTNQTSMYLCASRQNSGRAYEQYFGPGTRLTVT.

This clone was counted only a few times. The V call is TRBV7-2, the J call TRBJ1-4; 7 nucleotides agree with TRBD1. V shed 4 bases, J shed 7 bases, and the junction held 6 bases outside the gene matches. CDR1 is SGHTA and CDR2 is FQGNSA in the germline V gene. This CDR3 is 14 amino acids long. The DNA for the CDR3 is TGTGCCAGCAGCTACTCAGGGGGTAGTGAAAAACTGTTTTTT. Residues: CASSYSGGSEKLFF.

The chain couples TRBV7-9 to TRBJ1-5; D unclear. Germline V gives CDR1 SEHNR, CDR2 FQNEAQ (reference sequence). The CDR3 has 17 amino acids. The V end was cut by 1 base, the J end by 0 bases, with 13 bases between. The CDR3 here is CASSLVAGAYSNQPQHF. CDR3 nucleotides: TGTGCCAGCAGCTTAGTGGCAGGCGCGTATAGCAATCAGCCCCAGCATTTT. The whole variable domain, filled in from reference TRBV7-9 and TRBJ1-5, reads DTGVSQNPRHKITKRGQNVTFRCDPISEHNRLYWYRQTLGQGPEFLTYFQNEAQLEKSRLLSDRFSAERPKGSFSTLEIQRTEQGDSAMYLCASSLVAGAYSNQPQHFGDGTRLSIL.

There are a few counts of this clone. The rearrangement links TRBV28 to TRBJ1-1; no reliable D call. This CDR3 comprises 15 residues. Germline CDR1 is MDHEN and CDR2 is SYDVKM. Deletions cut 6 bases from V and 0 bases from J, with 14 bases between. CDR3 loop: CASSPTMALNTEAFF. Written as DNA, the CDR3 is TGTGCCAGCAGCCCCACCATGGCTCTGAACACTGAAGCTTTCTTT.

This chain uses TRBV14 with TRBJ2-1; TRBD2 agrees at 14 bases. CDR3 size: 16 residues. The germline CDR1 and CDR2 sequences are SGHDN and FVKESK. The J segment lost 7 bases and the V segment lost 4 bases, leaving 6 bases of the junction unmatched. CDR3 amino acids: CASSPRLAGGKNEQFF. CDR3 nucleotide sequence: TGTGCCAGCAGCCCCCGACTAGCGGGAGGGAAAAATGAGCAGTTCTTC.

The rearrangement joins TRBV27 to TRBJ1-5, with D possibly being TRBD1 (6 bases). The germline V and J ends were trimmed by 2 bases and 8 bases, with 13 bases remaining between them. This CDR3 is 14 amino acids long. Germline V gene data show CDR1 as MNHEY and CDR2 as SMNVEV (reference sequence). Written as DNA, the CDR3 is TGTGCCAGCAGTTTAGACAGGCTAGTAGAGCCCCAGCATTTT. As protein: CASSLDRLVEPQHF.

The chain uses TRBV30 and TRBJ1-3; 8 bases map to TRBD1. This CDR3 has 15 residues. Germline V gene lookup returns CDR1 GTSNPN and CDR2 SVGIG (reference sequence). The V and J ends lost 1 base and 4 bases, in that order; junction bases with no gene match: 6. CDR3 DNA: TGTGCCTGGAGTGCGGCAGGGGGCGAAGGAAACACCATATATTTT. Residues: CAWSAAGGEGNTIYF.

The chain recombines TRBV6-5 with TRBJ2-3, with D maybe TRBD2 (6 bases). The V gene's germline CDR1 is MNHEY and CDR2 SVGAGI. V shed 0 bases and J shed 4 bases, with 14 bases lying between them. The CDR3 is 16 amino acids. DNA for the CDR3: TGTGCCAGCAGTTACTCGTCGGGAGACAATTCAGATACGCAGTATTTT. Residues: CASSYSSGDNSDTQYF.

This clone was observed a single time. This chain joins TRBV7-6 and TRBJ2-7, with TRBD1 as a possible D gene (5 bases). This CDR3 has 14 residues. Germline CDR1 and CDR2: SGHVS and FNYEAQ. Trimming pared 1 base from V and 4 bases from J, leaving 11 bases between. The CDR3: CASSLDGHQYEQYF. The CDR3 DNA reads as TGTGCCAGCAGCTTAGACGGACATCAATACGAGCAGTACTTC.

This sequence joins TRBV9 and TRBJ2-3, with 12 bases identical to TRBD2. Germline assignment: CDR1 SGDLS and CDR2 YYNGEE. V trimming: 3 bases; J trimming: 3 bases; junction bases outside the gene matches: 5. This CDR3 region has 16 residues. The CDR3 nucleotides are TGTGCCAGCAGCGGTCGGCTAGCGGGAGGGACAGATACGCAGTATTTT. It specifies CASSGRLAGGTDTQYF.

The chain couples TRBV27 to TRBJ1-4; the D gene is possibly TRBD1 (6 bases). This CDR3 is built from 15 residues. Germline CDR1 and CDR2: MNHEY and SMNVEV (reference sequence). V was pared by 3 bases and J by 2 bases, with 10 bases between. The CDR3 DNA reads as TGTGCCAGCAGTTTGATGGGGGCCACTAATGAAAAACTGTTTTTT. It encodes CASSLMGATNEKLFF.

This clone was counted a single time. The chain carries TRBV15 and TRBJ1-3; maybe TRBD1 (6 bases). CDR3 length: 15 residues. V shed 0 bases and J shed 7 bases, with 13 bases lying between them. Germline V lookup: CDR1 LNHNV, CDR2 YYDKDF (reference sequence). The CDR3: CATSRDTGKRNTIYF. The CDR3 DNA is TGTGCCACCAGCAGAGATACAGGGAAGCGGAACACCATATATTTT. The full variable domain, with the rest looked up from reference TRBV15 and TRBJ1-3, is DAMVIQNPRYQVTQFGKPVTLSCSQTLNHNVMYWYQQKSSQAPKLLFHYYDKDFNNEADTPDNFQSRRPNTSFCFLDIRSPGLGDTAMYLCATSRDTGKRNTIYFGEGSWLTVV.

The genes are TRBV7-3 and TRBJ1-4; 7 bases match TRBD1. Germline CDR1 reads SGHTA; CDR2 reads FQGTGA. V lost 5 bases to trimming and J lost 5 bases; unmatched junction nucleotides: 8. This CDR3 spans 15 amino acids. CDR3 nucleotides: TGTGCCAGCAGCCCAACAGGGGCCCCCAATGAAAAACTGTTTTTT. It yields the protein CASSPTGAPNEKLFF.

This chain links TRBV4-3 with TRBJ2-3; 7 nucleotides agree with TRBD2. The V gene end was trimmed by 0 bases and the J gene end by 0 bases; junction bases not matched to a gene: 6. CDR3 length equals 17 residues. Germline CDR1 and CDR2: LGHNA and YSLEER. The CDR3 DNA reads TGCGCCAGCAGCCAAGAAACGGGGGGTACTAGCACAGATACGCAGTATTTT. As protein: CASSQETGGTSTDTQYF.

The chain combines TRBV4-3 with TRBJ2-3; 8 nucleotides match TRBD2. The CDR3 consists of 16 residues. V was pared by 4 bases and J by 1 base, with 7 bases of the junction left unmatched. Per germline, CDR1 LGHNA and CDR2 YSLEER. Here the CDR3 DNA reads TGCGCCAGCAGCCCCAATAGCGGGATTGGCACAGATACGCAGTATTTT. Residues: CASSPNSGIGTDTQYF.